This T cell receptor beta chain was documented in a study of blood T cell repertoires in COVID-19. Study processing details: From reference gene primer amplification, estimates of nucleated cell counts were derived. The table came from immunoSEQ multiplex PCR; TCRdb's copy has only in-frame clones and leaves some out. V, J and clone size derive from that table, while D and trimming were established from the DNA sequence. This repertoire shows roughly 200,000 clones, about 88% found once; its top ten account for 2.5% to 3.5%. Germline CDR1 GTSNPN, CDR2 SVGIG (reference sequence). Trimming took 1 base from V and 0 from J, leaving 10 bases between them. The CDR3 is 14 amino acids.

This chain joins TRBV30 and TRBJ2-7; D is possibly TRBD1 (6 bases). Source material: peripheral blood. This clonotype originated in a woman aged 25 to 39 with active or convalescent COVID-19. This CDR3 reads CAWSETGSSYEQYF. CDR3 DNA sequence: TGTGCCTGGAGTGAAACAGGGAGCTCCTACGAGCAGTACTTC.